This TCR beta chain was sequenced for a study of response to subunit inactivated influenza vaccine. Study-wide results and caveats: T cells newly recruited by each seasonal influenza vaccination are few, the authors suggested.

Points on this clonotype: What it binds is not known.

TCRdb re-called the RT-PCR reads with MiXCR, one entry per CDR3 protein. The table records around 750,000 distinct CDR3 sequences, about 20% of them present only once. The sample was PBMCs from blood, taken 4 to 6 days after vaccination. The sequence was obtained from a middle-aged man who received an inactivated influenza vaccine.

Written as DNA, the CDR3 is TGTGCCAGCAGCTTTGGCGGGATTTTGGACAATGAGCAGTTCTTC. It is translated as CASSFGGILDNEQFF. The V and J genes are TRBV5-6 and TRBJ2-1, with D possibly TRBD2 on 6 matching bases. The germline gives CDR1 SGHDT, CDR2 YYEEEE. The germline V and J ends were trimmed by 2 bases and 5 bases, with 14 bases remaining between them. CDR3 length: 15 amino acids.